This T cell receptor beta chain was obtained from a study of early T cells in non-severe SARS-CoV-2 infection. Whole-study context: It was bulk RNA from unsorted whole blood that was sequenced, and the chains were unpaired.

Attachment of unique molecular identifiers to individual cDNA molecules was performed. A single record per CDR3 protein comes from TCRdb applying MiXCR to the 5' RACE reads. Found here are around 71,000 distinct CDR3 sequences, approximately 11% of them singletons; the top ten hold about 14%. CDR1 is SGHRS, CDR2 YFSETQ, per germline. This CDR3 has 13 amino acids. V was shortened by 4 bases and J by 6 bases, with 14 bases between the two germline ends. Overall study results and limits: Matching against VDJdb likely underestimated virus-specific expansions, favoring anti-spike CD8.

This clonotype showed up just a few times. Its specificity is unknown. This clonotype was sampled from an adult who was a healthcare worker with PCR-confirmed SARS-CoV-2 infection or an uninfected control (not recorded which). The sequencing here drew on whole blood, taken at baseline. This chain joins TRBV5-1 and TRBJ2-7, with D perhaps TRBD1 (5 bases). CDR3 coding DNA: TGCGCCAGCAGCCAGACAGAGGTTGGCGAGCAGTACTTC. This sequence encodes CASSQTEVGEQYF.